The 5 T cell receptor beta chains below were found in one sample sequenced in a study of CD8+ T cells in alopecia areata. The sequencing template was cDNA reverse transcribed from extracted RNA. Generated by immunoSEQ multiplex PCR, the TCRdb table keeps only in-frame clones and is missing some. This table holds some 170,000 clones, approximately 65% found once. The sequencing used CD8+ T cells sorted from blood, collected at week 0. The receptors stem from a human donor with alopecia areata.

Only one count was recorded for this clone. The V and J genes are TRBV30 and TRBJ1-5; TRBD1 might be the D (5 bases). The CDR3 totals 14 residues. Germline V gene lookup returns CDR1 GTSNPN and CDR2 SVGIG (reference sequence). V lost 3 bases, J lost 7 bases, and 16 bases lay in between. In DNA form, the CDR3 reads TGTGCCTGGAGCGGCGGGGGGTACGGGCAGCCCCAGCATTTT. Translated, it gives CAWSGGGYGQPQHF.

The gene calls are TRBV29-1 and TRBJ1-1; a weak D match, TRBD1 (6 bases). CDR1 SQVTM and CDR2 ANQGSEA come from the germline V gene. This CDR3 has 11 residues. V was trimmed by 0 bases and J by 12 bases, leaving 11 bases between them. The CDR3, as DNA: TGCAGCGTTGAAGAAGGGGGGTTTCCTTTCTTT. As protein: CSVEEGGFPFF.

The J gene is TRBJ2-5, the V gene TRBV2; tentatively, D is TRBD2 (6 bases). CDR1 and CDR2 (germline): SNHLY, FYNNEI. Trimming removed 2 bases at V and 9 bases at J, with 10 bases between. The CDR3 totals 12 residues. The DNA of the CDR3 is TGTGCCAGCAGTGAACCGCCGGGGGCCCAGTACTTC. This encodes CASSEPPGAQYF.

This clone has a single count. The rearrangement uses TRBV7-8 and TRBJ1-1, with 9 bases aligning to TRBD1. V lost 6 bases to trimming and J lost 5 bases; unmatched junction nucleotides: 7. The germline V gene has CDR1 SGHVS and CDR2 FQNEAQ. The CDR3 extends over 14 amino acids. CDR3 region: CASSRQGGDTEAFF. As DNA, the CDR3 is TGTGCCAGCAGTAGACAGGGGGGTGATACTGAAGCTTTCTTT.

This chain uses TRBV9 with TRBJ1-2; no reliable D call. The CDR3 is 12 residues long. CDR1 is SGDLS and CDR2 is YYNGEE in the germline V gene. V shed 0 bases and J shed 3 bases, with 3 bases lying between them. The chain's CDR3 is CASSVEDYGYTF. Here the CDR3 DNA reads TGTGCCAGCAGCGTAGAGGACTATGGCTACACCTTC.